One sample yielded the 22 T cell receptor beta chains listed below, sequenced in a study of blood T cell repertoires in COVID-19. Some clones are missing from TCRdb's copy, which holds only in-frame ones; the method was immunoSEQ multiplex PCR. The table has roughly 230,000 clones, 90% seen once. The sample taken for sequencing was peripheral blood. These receptors all come from a woman aged 60-75 years with COVID-19, enrolled during active disease.

The chain combines TRBV12-3 or TRBV12-4 with TRBJ1-4, with TRBD1 as a possible D gene (5 bases). V was pared by 0 bases and J by 7 bases, with 6 bases between. The CDR3 consists of 13 residues. The CDR3 sequence is CASSLAGGEKLFF. The CDR3 region has the DNA TGTGCCAGCAGTTTAGCCGGGGGTGAAAAACTGTTTTTT.

CDR3 nucleotides: TGCGCCAGCAGCCAAGCAGGGGGACCCTTACGGTACAATGAGCAGTTCTTC. It encodes CASSQAGGPLRYNEQFF. The V call is TRBV4-1, the J call TRBJ2-1, with TRBD1 matching over 7 bases. Unmatched junction bases numbered 10, after V lost 1 base and J lost 4 bases. This CDR3 is built from 17 residues. From germline, CDR1 is MGHRA and CDR2 YSYEKL.

The chain employs TRBV19 and TRBJ2-1; 7 bases fit TRBD1. V was pared by 8 bases and J by 5 bases, with 6 bases of the junction left unmatched. Germline CDR1 and CDR2: LNHDA and SQIVND (reference sequence). The CDR3 sequence is 13 residues long. The CDR3 bases are TGTGCCAGTGACCAGGGGGTTGACAATGAGCAGTTCTTC. Protein sequence: CASDQGVDNEQFF.

The gene calls are TRBV19 and TRBJ1-5; 7 bases fit TRBD1. Germline CDR1 and CDR2: LNHDA and SQIVND (reference sequence). Trimming at V came to 4 bases and at J to 3 bases, leaving 3 bases not matched to a gene. The CDR3 has 14 amino acids. The CDR3 sequence is CASSTGQDNQPQHF. The CDR3 DNA reads TGTGCCAGTAGTACAGGACAGGACAATCAGCCCCAGCATTTT.

This clone appeared a single time. The V call is TRBV4-1, the J call TRBJ1-4, with 7 bases that match TRBD1. Germline V lookup: CDR1 MGHRA, CDR2 YSYEKL. The CDR3 sequence is 16 residues long. With 1 base clipped from V and 5 bases from J, the junction kept 7 bases outside the gene matches. The DNA for the CDR3 is TGCGCCAGCAGCCAAGTCTCGGGGACAGCAAATGAAAAACTGTTTTTT. This gives the protein CASSQVSGTANEKLFF.

The chain employs TRBV7-3 and TRBJ2-1; D unclear. Per germline, CDR1 SGHTA and CDR2 FQGTGA. V was trimmed by 1 base and J by 5 bases, leaving 3 bases between them. The CDR3 length is 12 residues. CDR3 protein: CASSLIDNEQFF. The CDR3 region has the DNA TGTGCCAGCAGCTTAATAGACAATGAGCAGTTCTTC.

V and J are TRBV5-1 and TRBJ1-1; maybe TRBD1 (6 bases). Trimming pared 4 bases from V and 12 bases from J, leaving 25 bases between. Germline values: CDR1 SGHRS, CDR2 YFSETQ. This CDR3 has 15 amino acids. The CDR3, as DNA: TGCGCCAGCAGCCCTGACCCCCAGGGGCCGGAGGAAACTTTCTTT. Protein product: CASSPDPQGPEETFF.

V is TRBV2 and J is TRBJ1-5; 10 positions agree with TRBD1. CDR3 length: 17 residues. CDR1 is SNHLY and CDR2 is FYNNEI in the germline V gene. Unmatched junction bases numbered 9, after V lost 6 bases and J lost 1 base. This CDR3 reads CASSSDRGARSNQPQHF. As DNA, the CDR3 is TGTGCCAGCAGCTCGGACAGGGGGGCCCGCAGCAATCAGCCCCAGCATTTT.

This clone was detected a few times. The chain combines TRBV6-6 with TRBJ1-5, with D tentatively TRBD1 (6 bases). Trimming removed 4 bases at V and 6 bases at J, with 13 bases between. CDR1 is MNHNY, CDR2 SVGAGI, per germline (reference sequence). The CDR3 is made up of 14 amino acids. As DNA, the CDR3 is TGTGCCAGCAGTTTACAGGGAAGTACTCAGCCCCAGCATTTT. Its translation is CASSLQGSTQPQHF.

As DNA, the CDR3 is TGCGCCAGCAGCTCAGGGGACCAGGATGGCTACACCTTC. It encodes CASSSGDQDGYTF. The V gene is TRBV5-1, the J gene TRBJ1-2, with D possibly being TRBD1 (6 bases). Trimming left V 3 bases short and J 6 bases short, with 12 bases between. There are 13 residues in the CDR3. CDR1 and CDR2 (germline): SGHRS, YFSETQ.

This clone was counted once. This chain connects TRBV11-2 to TRBJ1-4; 7 bases fit TRBD1. CDR1 SGHAT and CDR2 FQNNGV come from the germline V gene. Trimming cost V 0 bases and J 7 bases; bases outside gene matches: 8. The CDR3 is 16 residues long. In DNA, the CDR3 is TGTGCCAGCAGCTTAGATCGAGGGACAGTAGGTGAAAAACTGTTTTTT. It yields the protein CASSLDRGTVGEKLFF.

The CDR3 sequence: CASSPSGTGSYGYTF. CDR3 in DNA: TGTGCCAGCAGCCCTTCCGGGACAGGTTCTTATGGCTACACCTTC. V is TRBV7-9 and J is TRBJ1-2, with TRBD1 identical over 8 bases. The CDR3 sequence is 15 residues long. CDR1 and CDR2 from the germline V gene are SEHNR and FQNEAQ (reference sequence). V was pared by 5 bases and J by 5 bases, with 10 bases of the junction left unmatched. Supplemented by reference TRBV7-9 and TRBJ1-2, the full variable domain reads DTGVSQNPRHKITKRGQNVTFRCDPISEHNRLYWYRQTLGQGPEFLTYFQNEAQLEKSRLLSDRFSAERPKGSFSTLEIQRTEQGDSAMYLCASSPSGTGSYGYTFGSGTRLTVV.

The V gene is TRBV10-3, the J gene TRBJ1-3; TRBD1 aligns across 7 bases. The CDR3 runs 13 residues. Trimming at V came to 9 bases and at J to 4 bases, leaving 6 bases not matched to a gene. Per the germline V gene, CDR1 is ENHRY and CDR2 is SYGVKD. CDR3 in amino acids: CAITGTEGNTIYF. In DNA, the CDR3 is TGTGCCATAACCGGGACAGAAGGAAACACCATATATTTT.

V gene TRBV18 combines with J gene TRBJ1-2; D is perhaps TRBD1 (5 bases). Germline loops: CDR1 KGHSH, CDR2 LQKENI. V lost 3 bases, J lost 0 bases, and 11 bases lay in between. This CDR3 has 15 amino acids. CDR3 amino acids: CASSPRDRANYGYTF. The CDR3 nucleotides are TGTGCCAGCTCACCTCGCGACAGAGCTAACTATGGCTACACCTTC. The full variable domain, with the rest looked up from reference TRBV18 and TRBJ1-2, is NAGVMQNPRHLVRRRGQEARLRCSPMKGHSHVYWYRQLPEEGLKFMVYLQKENIIDESGMPKERFSAEFPKEGPSILRIQQVVRGDSAAYFCASSPRDRANYGYTFGSGTRLTVV.

This chain joins TRBV2 and TRBJ1-4, with TRBD1 matching 7 bases. The CDR3 has 15 residues. V lost 4 bases to trimming and J lost 7 bases; unmatched junction nucleotides: 9. The germline V gene encodes CDR1 SNHLY and CDR2 FYNNEI. In DNA form, the CDR3 reads TGTGCCAGCAGTGGGGCAGGGGGAAATGGTGAAAAACTGTTTTTT. Translating gives CASSGAGGNGEKLFF.

The CDR3 loop is CASRRLAGTAGEQYF. CDR3 DNA: TGTGCCAGCAGGCGACTAGCGGGGACAGCAGGCGAGCAGTACTTC. The chain recombines TRBV7-8 with TRBJ2-7, with 11 bases lining up with TRBD2. The trim removed 6 bases at V and 6 bases at J, leaving 10 bases unmatched. This CDR3 region has 15 residues. Per the germline V gene, CDR1 is SGHVS and CDR2 is FQNEAQ.

The chain has TRBV5-1 and TRBJ2-5, with D uncertain. Germline assignment: CDR1 SGHRS and CDR2 YFSETQ. The ends were cut back, 0 bases at V and 4 bases at J, with 16 bases in the middle. This CDR3 contains 16 residues. Here the CDR3 DNA reads TGCGCCAGCAGCTTGGGGGTAGCCTCTACGGGAGAGACCCAGTACTTC. Its translation: CASSLGVASTGETQYF.

CDR3 DNA: TGTGCCAGCAGCCAAGGATCAGGGGGAGACTCTGGAAACACCATATATTTT. It yields the protein CASSQGSGGDSGNTIYF. The rearrangement uses TRBV4-2 and TRBJ1-3; 7 bases are shared with TRBD1. The V gene's germline CDR1 is LGHNA and CDR2 YNFKEQ. The trim removed 1 base at V and 0 bases at J, leaving 6 bases unmatched. This CDR3 has 17 amino acids.

This clone was detected only once. The chain uses TRBV9 and TRBJ2-1; weak D call: TRBD2 (6 bases). This CDR3 has 13 residues. CDR1 and CDR2 from the germline V gene are SGDLS and YYNGEE. Trimming took off 8 bases at V and 8 bases at J, with 17 bases between the two ends. The CDR3 spells CASRGNSRDEQFF. The DNA for the CDR3 is TGTGCCAGTCGGGGGAACTCGAGGGATGAGCAGTTCTTC.

This clone was counted a single time. The chain is built from TRBV27 and TRBJ2-7; possibly TRBD1 for D (6 bases). The CDR3 covers 13 residues. Trimming took off 7 bases at V and 0 bases at J, with 10 bases between the two ends. Per germline, CDR1 MNHEY and CDR2 SMNVEV (reference sequence). CDR3 sequence: CASNGQTSYEQYF. The CDR3 DNA follows: TGTGCCAGCAACGGACAGACCTCCTACGAGCAGTACTTC.

This clone was seen only once. This chain connects TRBV19 to TRBJ1-5; D unresolved. The CDR3 contains 13 residues. Per the germline V gene, CDR1 is LNHDA and CDR2 is SQIVND (reference sequence). Trimming stripped 4 bases from V and 4 bases from J, with 8 bases between. This CDR3 reads CASSTTRNQPQHF. CDR3 bases: TGTGCCAGTAGTACGACGAGGAATCAGCCCCAGCATTTT. Full variable domain (remainder filled in from reference TRBV19 and TRBJ1-5): DGGITQSPKYLFRKEGQNVTLSCEQNLNHDAMYWYRQDPGQGLRLIYYSQIVNDFQKGDIAEGYSVSREKKESFPLTVTSAQKNPTAFYLCASSTTRNQPQHFGDGTRLSIL.

The gene calls are TRBV5-1 and TRBJ2-1, with 10 bases fitting TRBD1. This CDR3 is built from 20 residues. V gave up 0 bases and J gave up 2 bases; unmatched junction bases: 14. Germline assignment: CDR1 SGHRS and CDR2 YFSETQ. CDR3: CASSLDPLVSGTGAYNEQFF. The CDR3 DNA follows: TGCGCCAGCAGCTTGGATCCTCTGGTTAGCGGGACAGGGGCCTACAATGAGCAGTTCTTC.